These 27 T cell receptor beta chains came from one sample sequenced in a study of blood T cell repertoires in COVID-19. The protocol was immunoSEQ multiplex PCR, while the TCRdb copy is restricted to in-frame clones and leaves out a portion. The table lists 270,000 or so clones, 70% to 90% of them singletons, with more than 10% in the top ten. The specimen sequenced was peripheral blood. The receptors here all came from a woman in her 30s with COVID-19, enrolled during active disease.

The CDR3 nucleotides read TGCGCCAGCAGCTTTATACAGGGTGCTTCCTACGAGCAGTACTTC. Translated: CASSFIQGASYEQYF. The chain combines TRBV5-1 with TRBJ2-7; a weak D match, TRBD1 (6 bases). Germline loops: CDR1 SGHRS, CDR2 YFSETQ. The CDR3 has 15 residues. V was cut by 2 bases and J by 1 base, with 13 bases left in between.

In this sample, this clone turned up a few times. The chain is built from TRBV11-2 and TRBJ2-7; 9 bases agree with TRBD2. The CDR3 consists of 16 residues. J gave up 2 bases and V 5 bases, and 10 bases lay outside the gene matches. Germline CDR1 SGHAT, CDR2 FQNNGV. This chain's CDR3 is CASSPLGGLATYEQYF. CDR3 DNA: TGTGCCAGCAGCCCCCTGGGGGGACTAGCAACCTACGAGCAGTACTTC.

The J gene is TRBJ2-7, the V gene TRBV6-4, with D perhaps matching TRBD2 (6 bases). Germline values: CDR1 MRHNA, CDR2 SNTAGT. The CDR3 sequence is 15 residues long. V was trimmed by 9 bases and J by 3 bases, leaving 21 bases between them. CDR3 coding DNA: TGTGCCAGGCCCCGGTCAGGGACTTACCTCTACGAGCAGTACTTC. This gives the protein CARPRSGTYLYEQYF.

The chain couples TRBV6-1 to TRBJ2-1; TRBD2 matches at 9 bases. CDR1 and CDR2 from the germline V gene are MNHNS and SASEGT. Trimming removed 5 bases from V and 6 bases from J; junction bases left unmatched: 5. The CDR3 runs 14 residues. The CDR3 coding sequence is TGTGCCAGCAGTTATTCGACTAGCGGCAATGAGCAGTTCTTC. Translating gives CASSYSTSGNEQFF.

The chain links TRBV19 to TRBJ2-2; no firm D call. CDR1 LNHDA and CDR2 SQIVND come from the germline V gene (reference sequence). Trimming stripped 1 base from V and 4 bases from J, with 4 bases between. The CDR3 runs to 13 residues. This CDR3 is CASSIVVTGELFF. In nucleotides, the CDR3 is TGTGCCAGTAGTATAGTAGTCACCGGGGAGCTGTTTTTT. Looking up the rest from reference TRBV19 and TRBJ2-2 gives the full variable domain: DGGITQSPKYLFRKEGQNVTLSCEQNLNHDAMYWYRQDPGQGLRLIYYSQIVNDFQKGDIAEGYSVSREKKESFPLTVTSAQKNPTAFYLCASSIVVTGELFFGEGSRLTVL.

The J gene is TRBJ1-4, the V gene TRBV11-2, with a possible D match to TRBD1 (5 bases). CDR1 and CDR2 (germline): SGHAT, FQNNGV. Trimming cost V 5 bases and J 1 base, with 14 bases left between them. The CDR3 has 16 amino acids. CDR3 loop: CASSPDGGLTNEKLFF. CDR3 DNA sequence: TGTGCCAGCAGCCCAGATGGGGGGTTAACTAATGAAAAACTGTTTTTT.

This clone was seen only a few times. V usage is TRBV5-1 and J usage is TRBJ1-1; weak D call: TRBD1 (5 bases). Deletions cut 3 bases from V and 5 bases from J, with 11 bases between. Germline loops: CDR1 SGHRS, CDR2 YFSETQ. The CDR3 extends over 13 amino acids. The CDR3 is CASSWDWQTEAFF. As DNA, the CDR3 is TGCGCCAGCAGCTGGGACTGGCAAACTGAAGCTTTCTTT.

The chain has TRBV15 and TRBJ2-2; tentative D call: TRBD2 (5 bases). Germline-derived CDR1 and CDR2 are LNHNV and YYDKDF (reference sequence). Trimming shortened V by 1 base and J by 6 bases, and 15 bases separated the two germline ends. The CDR3 loop spans 16 amino acids. The CDR3 nucleotides read TGTGCCACCAGCAGAGCGGAGGCTGGAGTCTCCGGGGAGCTGTTTTTT. This gives the protein CATSRAEAGVSGELFF.

This chain links TRBV7-8 with TRBJ2-1, with unresolved D. The CDR3 spans 14 residues. V lost 7 bases, J lost 6 bases, and 16 bases lay in between. Per the germline V gene, CDR1 is SGHVS and CDR2 is FQNEAQ. CDR3 coding DNA: TGTGCCAGCAAATTCCGGGTAACTGGCAATGAGCAGTTCTTC. Its protein product is CASKFRVTGNEQFF.

The CDR3 reads CASSLGGARGSPLHF. DNA of the CDR3: TGTGCCAGCAGTTTGGGGGGGGCGAGAGGTTCACCCCTCCACTTT. The chain is built from TRBV28 and TRBJ1-6; D might be TRBD1 (6 bases). CDR3 length: 15 amino acids. The V end lost 3 bases, the J end lost 9 bases, and 15 bases lay between the germline ends. The germline CDR1 and CDR2 sequences are MDHEN and SYDVKM.

V usage is TRBV19 and J usage is TRBJ1-2; D might be TRBD1 (6 bases). V lost 7 bases, J lost 14 bases, and 17 bases lay in between. The germline V gene has CDR1 LNHDA and CDR2 SQIVND (reference sequence). This CDR3 region has 11 residues. The CDR3 DNA follows: TGTGCCAGTAAACAGGGCCCACATCCGACCTTC. This codes for CASKQGPHPTF.

The rearrangement joins TRBV6-5 to TRBJ2-7; the match to TRBD1 covers 11 bases. Germline V gene lookup returns CDR1 MNHEY and CDR2 SVGAGI. V lost 8 bases and J lost 2; bases outside the gene matches: 2. The CDR3 is 13 residues long. The CDR3 DNA follows: TGTGCCAGCGGACAGGGGGCCCCCTACGAGCAGTACTTC. Its protein is CASGQGAPYEQYF.

This clone was detected only once. CDR3 sequence: CASSTLTGSGNTIYF. The CDR3 nucleotides read TGTGCCAGCTCAACGCTTACAGGGAGTGGAAACACCATATATTTT. The J gene is TRBJ1-3, the V gene TRBV18, with D perhaps TRBD1 (6 bases). V lost 5 bases and J lost 3, with 14 bases in between. Germline V CDR1 and CDR2: KGHSH, LQKENI. The length of the CDR3 is 15 residues.

The rearrangement links TRBV6-1 to TRBJ2-7; 10 bases line up with TRBD1. J was trimmed by 4 bases and V by 1 base; bases with no gene match: 4. This CDR3 region has 15 residues. CDR1 and CDR2 (germline): MNHNS, SASEGT. The CDR3 reads CASSEGTGGFYEQYF. The CDR3 nucleotides are TGTGCCAGCAGTGAAGGGACAGGGGGTTTTTACGAGCAGTACTTC.

As DNA, the CDR3 is TGTGCCAGCAACTTCCAAATACCGGGGGGGGATACGCAGTATTTT. It translates to CASNFQIPGGDTQYF. The chain employs TRBV5-5 and TRBJ2-3, with 8 bases fitting TRBD2. The germline V gene encodes CDR1 SGHKS and CDR2 YYEKEE (reference sequence). The CDR3 contains 15 residues. The V and J ends lost 6 bases and 6 bases, in that order; junction bases with no gene match: 12.

V gene TRBV5-6 combines with J gene TRBJ2-7, with 7 bases aligning to TRBD2. The J segment lost 6 bases and the V segment lost 4 bases, leaving 10 bases of the junction unmatched. CDR1 and CDR2 (germline): SGHDT, YYEEEE. The CDR3 runs 14 residues. CDR3 coding DNA: TGTGCCAGCAGCAGCGGGACTGGCCGGGTCGAGCAGTACTTC. It specifies CASSSGTGRVEQYF.

This clone showed up just once. The chain recombines TRBV5-4 with TRBJ2-5, with a weak D call TRBD2 (7 bases). This CDR3 spans 16 amino acids. Trimming took 9 bases from V and 5 from J, leaving 26 bases between them. In germline, CDR1 is SGHNT, CDR2 YYREEE (reference sequence). The CDR3 DNA follows: TGTGCCACCCAGTGGGGGGGCCGTGGGTTTCTGGAGACCCAGTACTTC. This translates into CATQWGGRGFLETQYF.

This chain joins TRBV5-1 and TRBJ2-3; 9 nucleotides agree with TRBD2. The CDR3 has 15 residues. CDR1 and CDR2 (germline): SGHRS, YFSETQ. Losses at the gene ends were 0 bases for V and 4 bases for J; bases not matched to a gene: 3. CDR3: CASSLEAGGPDTQYF. Written as DNA, the CDR3 is TGCGCCAGCAGCTTGGAGGCGGGGGGGCCAGATACGCAGTATTTT.

The V call is TRBV18, the J call TRBJ1-5; possibly TRBD1 for D (6 bases). The V end lost 3 bases, the J end lost 6 bases, and 21 bases lay between the germline ends. The CDR3 runs 17 residues. Looked up from germline, CDR1 is KGHSH and CDR2 is LQKENI. In DNA form, the CDR3 reads TGTGCCAGCTCACCCGGACAGCCTGGGGAACGGGGTCAGCCCCAGCATTTT. This sequence encodes CASSPGQPGERGQPQHF.

The chain joins TRBV19 to TRBJ2-7, with a weak D call TRBD2 (5 bases). This CDR3 is 12 amino acids long. The germline V gene has CDR1 LNHDA and CDR2 SQIVND (reference sequence). Trimming removed 10 bases from V and 3 bases from J, with 13 bases in between. The CDR3 sequence: CATEGGGYEQYF. CDR3 sequence (DNA): TGTGCCACCGAAGGAGGCGGCTACGAGCAGTACTTC.

This clone has ten or more counts. The genes are TRBV5-1 and TRBJ2-7; 7 bases are a match to TRBD1. The V gene's germline CDR1 is SGHRS and CDR2 YFSETQ. The J segment lost 5 bases and the V segment lost 4 bases, leaving 12 bases of the junction unmatched. The CDR3 totals 15 residues. DNA of the CDR3: TGCGCCAGCAGCAGGAACCCTCGACAGGGTGACGAGCAGTACTTC. Protein: CASSRNPRQGDEQYF.

This clone was observed once. The CDR3: CASSSNGQHQETQYF. CDR3 sequence (DNA): TGCGCCAGCAGCAGTAATGGACAGCACCAAGAGACCCAGTACTTC. The chain is built from TRBV5-1 and TRBJ2-5; D possibly corresponds to TRBD1 (6 bases). Trimming left V 4 bases short and J 0 bases short, with 13 bases between. Germline V CDR1 and CDR2: SGHRS, YFSETQ. The CDR3 has 15 amino acids. Combining the CDR3 with reference TRBV5-1 and TRBJ2-5 gives the whole variable domain KAGVTQTPRYLIKTRGQQVTLSCSPISGHRSVSWYQQTPGQGLQFLFEYFSETQRNKGNFPGRFSGRQFSNSRSEMNVSTLELGDSALYLCASSSNGQHQETQYFGPGTRLLVL.

In DNA form, the CDR3 reads TGTGCCAGCAGCTTAGGCCCCGCCGGGAGGCACACAGATACGCAGTATTTT. This encodes CASSLGPAGRHTDTQYF. This chain joins TRBV13 and TRBJ2-3; 7 positions match TRBD2. The V segment lost 0 bases and the J segment 2 bases; nucleotides outside the gene matches: 8. Germline CDR1 PRHDT, CDR2 FYEKMQ (reference sequence). The CDR3 runs 17 residues.

V and J are TRBV10-3 and TRBJ2-7; TRBD1 agrees at 10 bases. The trim removed 4 bases at V and 5 bases at J, leaving 5 bases unmatched. From germline, CDR1 is ENHRY and CDR2 SYGVKD. There are 14 residues in the CDR3. CDR3 region: CAISGGTGANEQYF. The CDR3 DNA is TGTGCCATCAGTGGAGGGACAGGGGCCAACGAGCAGTACTTC.

The V call is TRBV5-1, the J call TRBJ2-1, with 8 bases aligning to TRBD2. This CDR3 spans 15 amino acids. V dropped 5 bases and J dropped 5; count of bases not matched to a gene: 9. The germline V gene has CDR1 SGHRS and CDR2 YFSETQ. The CDR3 protein is CASRGERGPDNEQFF. CDR3 sequence (DNA): TGCGCCAGCAGAGGGGAGCGGGGGCCTGACAATGAGCAGTTCTTC.

The chain joins TRBV19 to TRBJ1-2, with 8 nucleotides matching TRBD1. The V segment lost 5 bases and the J segment 6 bases; nucleotides outside the gene matches: 5. From germline, CDR1 is LNHDA and CDR2 SQIVND (reference sequence). This CDR3 contains 13 residues. The CDR3 DNA reads TGTGCCAGTAGTTTCTCAGGGGGCAATGGCTACACCTTC. It yields the protein CASSFSGGNGYTF.

V and J are TRBV27 and TRBJ1-6, with unresolved D. The CDR3 is 14 residues long. CDR1 and CDR2 from the germline V gene are MNHEY and SMNVEV (reference sequence). V shed 7 bases and J shed 7 bases, with 14 bases lying between them. CDR3 loop: CASTTSQLNSPLHF. The CDR3 DNA reads TGTGCCAGCACTACATCACAGTTGAATTCACCCCTCCACTTT.